These T cell receptor beta chains were read from a single sample in a study of molecular identifiers for immune sequencing clone quantification. Each CDR3 protein gets one entry after TCRdb re-called the PCR reads with MiXCR. The sample yields roughly 100,000 distinct CDR3 sequences, under 40% seen once. The specimen was naive CD8+ T cells from blood, with Jurkat cell RNA spiked in. The receptor set was obtained from a human donor in good health. Some libraries in this study had Jurkat cell RNA spiked in. The conserved cysteine and the conserved F or W are not part of the CDR3 here.

V: TRBV30
J: TRBJ1-3
CDR3: AWKRAGNTIY

V: TRBV29-1
J: TRBJ2-7
CDR3: SVSAGNGHEQY

V: TRBV28
J: TRBJ2-7
CDR3: ASSLFGGSSYEQY

V: TRBV5-6
J: TRBJ1-2
CDR3: ACSWPLTHYGYT

V: TRBV4-1
J: TRBJ2-7
CDR3: ASSQVGSVEQY

V: TRBV5-4
J: TRBJ2-7
CDR3: ASSYPGQRIGEQY

V: TRBV12-3/TRBV12-4
J: TRBJ2-4
CDR3: ASSFPKNIQY

V: TRBV3-1
J: TRBJ2-3
CDR3: ASSQEYGQGETDTQY

V: TRBV4-1
J: TRBJ2-7
CDR3: ASSQGREREYEQY

V: TRBV7-3
J: TRBJ2-7
CDR3: ASSPHGTDEQY

V: TRBV2
J: TRBJ2-3
CDR3: ASRDGITDTQY

V: TRBV7-2
J: TRBJ1-6
CDR3: ASSLEGFSPLH

V: TRBV7-9
J: TRBJ1-6
CDR3: ASSFWRETLH

V: TRBV29-1
J: TRBJ2-5
CDR3: SVDPSPGTGLQETQY

V: TRBV12-3/TRBV12-4
J: TRBJ2-2
CDR3: ASIPDPTGELF

V: TRBV28
J: TRBJ2-3
CDR3: ASSLAGRAELTDTQY